The present T cell receptor beta chain was sequenced within a study of Tregs in tolerant kidney transplant recipients. The CDR3 has 13 residues. Germline values: CDR1 SQVTM, CDR2 ANQGSEA. V gave up 4 bases and J gave up 6 bases, with 13 bases separating them. Data came from immunoSEQ multiplex PCR; TCRdb stores just in-frame clones and leaves some out. Of around 52,000 clones in the sample, around 83% were seen once. The TCR comes from a human donor in good health. The chain couples TRBV29-1 to TRBJ1-5; no clear D gene. The specimen sequenced was CD4+ T cells from blood. As DNA, the CDR3 is TGCAGCGTTGGAGACGGCCGTTTTCAGCCCCAGCATTTT. It encodes CSVGDGRFQPQHF.